These T cell receptor beta chains were read from a single sample in a study of T cell repertoires in cytomegalovirus infection. MiXCR was run by TCRdb on the reads, yielding one entry per CDR3 protein. The sample includes hundreds of thousands of distinct CDR3 sequences, roughly 30% of them seen just once. These receptors are not linked to any known antigen. The input for sequencing was cultured CD8+ T cells from PBMCs, taken from culture after CMV antigen stimulation. All receptors derive from a human donor in good health (CMV status not recorded). Some clones in this sample may be carry-over from other donors' samples. Each CDR3 is given with its conserved first and last residue. A D gene is named only where the DNA matches it firmly. Only part of the rows carry a size: once, few, many, or a class if the clone is expanded.

J gene: TRBJ2-7
D gene: NA
clone size: many
V gene: TRBV7-2
CDR3 DNA: TGTGCCAGCAGCCCTCACCCAGGGGCCCACGAGCAGTACTTC
CDR3 protein: CASSPHPGAHEQYF

J gene: TRBJ1-5
D gene: TRBD1
clone size: many
V gene: TRBV19
CDR3 DNA: TGTGCCAGCAGCTCCGGGACAGGGAGCAATCAGCCCCAGCATTTT
CDR3 protein: CASSSGTGSNQPQHF

J gene: TRBJ2-6
D gene: NA
clone size: few
V gene: TRBV29-1
CDR3 DNA: TGCAGCGTTAACACTCCCGGGACTACAGGGGTCCTGACTTTC
CDR3 protein: CSVNTPGTTGVLTF

J gene: TRBJ2-3
D gene: NA
clone size: NA
V gene: TRBV6-1
CDR3 DNA: TGTGCCAGCAGTCTGCGATTTGGGGGGGCTAGCACAGATACGCAGTATTTT
CDR3 protein: CASSLRFGGASTDTQYF

J gene: TRBJ2-1
D gene: NA
clone size: NA
V gene: TRBV19
CDR3 DNA: TGTGCCAGTAGTATAGATGCGGAACTGTACCCAGGAGATGAGCAGTTCTTC
CDR3 protein: CASSIDAELYPGDEQFF

J gene: TRBJ1-5
D gene: NA
clone size: few
V gene: TRBV27
CDR3 DNA: TGTGCCAGCAGTTTAGCAGGGGTTGAGAATCAGCCCCAGCATTTT
CDR3 protein: CASSLAGVENQPQHF

J gene: TRBJ2-1
D gene: NA
clone size: once
V gene: TRBV27
CDR3 DNA: TGTGCCAGCAGTTTAGGCTCCCCGCGGTATGAGCAGTTCTTC
CDR3 protein: CASSLGSPRYEQFF

J gene: TRBJ2-3
D gene: NA
clone size: once
V gene: TRBV27
CDR3 DNA: TGTGCCAGCAGTTTATTCCCAGGGGTAGATACGCAGTATTTT
CDR3 protein: CASSLFPGVDTQYF

J gene: TRBJ1-5
D gene: TRBD1
clone size: few
V gene: TRBV20-1
CDR3 DNA: TGCAGTGCTGCGGACAGGGGCGGCAATCAGCCCCAGCATTTT
CDR3 protein: CSAADRGGNQPQHF

J gene: TRBJ1-1
D gene: TRBD1
clone size: NA
V gene: TRBV27
CDR3 DNA: TGTGCCAGCAGTTCGACAGGGTACTGGGGGACTGAAGCTTTCTTT
CDR3 protein: CASSSTGYWGTEAFF

J gene: TRBJ2-5
D gene: NA
clone size: few
V gene: TRBV6-2/TRBV6-3
CDR3 DNA: TGTGCCAGCAGTCCCTATCCCCCCGGGACCCAATTATCCATCTCCGCCAGACAAGAGACCCAGTACTTC
CDR3 protein: CASSPYPPGTQLSISARQETQYF

J gene: TRBJ1-2
D gene: NA
clone size: few
V gene: TRBV6-6
CDR3 DNA: TGTGCCAGCAGTTACGCACAGGGAAGGGATGGCTACACCTTC
CDR3 protein: CASSYAQGRDGYTF

J gene: TRBJ1-1
D gene: TRBD1
clone size: NA
V gene: TRBV19
CDR3 DNA: TGTGCCAGCCTCACAGGGGAGGGGAACACTGAAGCTTTCTTT
CDR3 protein: CASLTGEGNTEAFF